The 25 T cell receptor beta chains below come from one sample, sequenced in a study of T cell changes during pregnancy in multiple sclerosis (dated by TCRdb to the late 2010s). To prepare the library, the immunoSEQ multiplex PCR assay was applied. TCRdb retrieved this table from immuneACCESS and kept in-frame rearrangements only. Not all clones are present; in checked studies, unresolved V genes account for under half, and no reason is known for the remainder. The sample records approximately 60,000 clones, roughly 90% of which are singletons. The ten largest clonotypes hold under 2.5% of the sample. Sample: peripheral blood, taken in the first trimester of pregnancy. These receptors came from a female donor with multiple sclerosis, enrolled in a pregnancy study.

The chain uses TRBV27 and TRBJ2-1, with 7 bases aligning to TRBD2. Losses at the gene ends were 7 bases for V and 9 bases for J; bases not matched to a gene: 9. From germline, CDR1 is MNHEY and CDR2 SMNVEV (reference sequence). The CDR3 is 13 residues long. CDR3 sequence (DNA): TGTGCCAGCATGGCTAGCGGAAGCAGTGAGCAGTTCTTC. As protein: CASMASGSSEQFF.

V and J are TRBV5-8 and TRBJ2-7; 9 bases are a match to TRBD1. The CDR3 totals 16 residues. CDR1 and CDR2 from the germline V gene are SGHTS and YDEGEE. V trimming: 4 bases; J trimming: 3 bases; junction bases outside the gene matches: 11. CDR3 DNA sequence: TGTGCCAGCAGCGCAATTCTGGGACAGGGAGGCTACGAGCAGTACTTC. This sequence encodes CASSAILGQGGYEQYF.

The chain links TRBV2 to TRBJ2-3, with 7 bases that match TRBD2. J was trimmed by 2 bases and V by 3 bases; bases with no gene match: 2. This CDR3 has 14 residues. Per germline, CDR1 SNHLY and CDR2 FYNNEI. DNA of the CDR3: TGTGCCAGCAGTGATAGCGGGTCCACAGATACGCAGTATTTT. Translating gives CASSDSGSTDTQYF.

The rearrangement uses TRBV7-9 and TRBJ1-5; D remains ambiguous. With 5 bases removed from V and 0 bases from J, the gap between germline ends came to 14 bases. This CDR3 is built from 16 residues. Germline V lookup: CDR1 SEHNR, CDR2 FQNEAQ (reference sequence). The CDR3 spells CASSRGSRGSNQPQHF. CDR3 nucleotide sequence: TGTGCCAGCAGCCGTGGGAGCCGGGGTAGCAATCAGCCCCAGCATTTT.

DNA for the CDR3: TGTGCCAGCAGCCGCAGGGGACAGGGCTCCACAGATACGCAGTATTTT. This sequence encodes CASSRRGQGSTDTQYF. The V call is TRBV9, the J call TRBJ2-3, with 9 bases aligning to TRBD1. Germline V gives CDR1 SGDLS, CDR2 YYNGEE. This CDR3 is 16 amino acids long. V gave up 4 bases and J gave up 2 bases; unmatched junction bases: 8.

The rearrangement joins TRBV14 to TRBJ2-3; D is unresolved. V lost 4 bases, J lost 2 bases, and 16 bases lay in between. The germline CDR1 and CDR2 sequences are SGHDN and FVKESK. This CDR3 contains 16 residues. In DNA, the CDR3 is TGTGCCAGCAGCCCCCAAATTTTGAGCACCACAGATACGCAGTATTTT. Translated: CASSPQILSTTDTQYF.

V is TRBV4-2 and J is TRBJ2-5; unclear D gene. The end of the DNA fits TRBJ2-7 better, so the J call may be wrong. The CDR3 loop spans 15 amino acids. Germline V gives CDR1 LGHNA, CDR2 YNFKEQ. The CDR3 nucleotides read TGTGCCAGCAGCCAATCCCAGGAAACTGTGTACGAGCAGTACTTC. Its translation: CASSQSQETVYEQYF.

The chain recombines TRBV4-3 with TRBJ2-7, with TRBD1 matching over 9 bases. Per germline, CDR1 LGHNA and CDR2 YSLEER. The CDR3 runs to 16 residues. V gave up 0 bases and J gave up 3 bases; unmatched junction bases: 6. CDR3 loop: CASSQEGGQGFYEQYF. CDR3 nucleotides: TGCGCCAGCAGCCAAGAAGGGGGACAGGGCTTCTACGAGCAGTACTTC.

CDR3 coding DNA: TGTGCCAGCAGCTACCTTGGCGGGAGGATGAATGAGCAGTTCTTC. It codes for CASSYLGGRMNEQFF. The gene calls are TRBV28 and TRBJ2-1; 8 nucleotides line up with TRBD2. V was clipped by 6 bases and J by 7 bases; unmatched bases: 11. The CDR3 is 15 residues long. The germline V gene encodes CDR1 MDHEN and CDR2 SYDVKM.

In this sample, this clone turned up a few times. The V call is TRBV29-1, the J call TRBJ2-1, with D uncertain. This CDR3 comprises 12 residues. Germline V CDR1 and CDR2: SQVTM, ANQGSEA. The V gene lost 4 bases and the J gene lost 5 bases, with 9 bases spanning the gap. The CDR3 loop reads CSVGNADNEQFF. The CDR3 DNA sequence: TGCAGCGTTGGTAACGCGGACAATGAGCAGTTCTTC.

V usage is TRBV15 and J usage is TRBJ2-3; tentatively, D is TRBD2 (5 bases). Trimming cost V 5 bases and J 2 bases, with 11 bases left between them. The V gene's germline CDR1 is LNHNV and CDR2 YYDKDF (reference sequence). CDR3 size: 14 residues. CDR3 sequence reads: CATSAEGDTDTQYF. CDR3 DNA: TGTGCCACCAGCGCCGAGGGAGACACAGATACGCAGTATTTT. The full variable domain, in which reference TRBV15 and TRBJ2-3 provide the parts outside the CDR3, is DAMVIQNPRYQVTQFGKPVTLSCSQTLNHNVMYWYQQKSSQAPKLLFHYYDKDFNNEADTPDNFQSRRPNTSFCFLDIRSPGLGDTAMYLCATSAEGDTDTQYFGPGTRLTVL.

The rearrangement uses TRBV30 and TRBJ1-1, with D uncertain. The germline V and J ends were trimmed by 5 bases and 11 bases, with 12 bases remaining between them. Germline-derived CDR1 and CDR2 are GTSNPN and SVGIG (reference sequence). CDR3 length: 10 amino acids. The CDR3 bases are TGTGCCTGGGGAAGCGGGATGGCTTTCTTT. Translating gives CAWGSGMAFF.

The rearrangement links TRBV7-8 to TRBJ2-5, with 15 bases aligning to TRBD2. CDR3 length: 18 residues. CDR1 SGHVS and CDR2 FQNEAQ come from the germline V gene. After removal of 0 bases from V and 5 bases from J, the junction contained 7 bases not matched to a gene. The DNA of the CDR3 is TGTGCCAGCAGCTTAGCCCGGACTAGCGGGAGGGCCAGGGAGACCCAGTACTTC. It specifies CASSLARTSGRARETQYF.

The rearrangement joins TRBV30 to TRBJ1-2, with D hard to call. V was trimmed by 2 bases and J by 3 bases, leaving 7 bases between them. Germline V gene lookup returns CDR1 GTSNPN and CDR2 SVGIG (reference sequence). The CDR3 length is 12 residues. CDR3 in amino acids: CAWSPSDYGYTF. The CDR3 nucleotides read TGTGCCTGGAGTCCTTCGGACTATGGCTACACCTTC. Filled out from reference TRBV30 and TRBJ1-2, the complete variable domain reads SQTIHQWPATLVQPVGSPLSLECTVEGTSNPNLYWYRQAAGRGLQLLFYSVGIGQISSEVPQNLSASRPQDRQFILSSKKLLLSDSGFYLCAWSPSDYGYTFGSGTRLTVV.

The V and J genes are TRBV28 and TRBJ2-1; D unresolved. The V and J ends lost 3 bases and 8 bases respectively, with 14 bases between them. CDR3 length: 14 amino acids. Germline V gene lookup returns CDR1 MDHEN and CDR2 SYDVKM. For the CDR3, the DNA is TGTGCCAGCAGTTTTTTTGTGAGTTCCGATGAGCAGTTCTTC. It yields the protein CASSFFVSSDEQFF.

This clone has only one observation. The chain recombines TRBV7-9 with TRBJ1-1; 7 bases agree with TRBD1. This CDR3 is 14 amino acids long. V dropped 1 base and J dropped 4; count of bases not matched to a gene: 3. Germline V gene sequence: CDR1 SEHNR, CDR2 FQNEAQ (reference sequence). The CDR3 DNA reads TGTGCCAGCAGCTTAGAAGCAGGGGGCACTGAAGCTTTCTTT. It encodes CASSLEAGGTEAFF.

Points on this clone: Other DNA sequences in the same sample also yield this CDR3. The chain couples TRBV29-1 to TRBJ2-7; D is possibly TRBD2 (6 bases). This CDR3 has 15 residues. Per the germline V gene, CDR1 is SQVTM and CDR2 is ANQGSEA. V shed 4 bases and J shed 7 bases, with 23 bases lying between them. Here the CDR3 DNA reads TGCAGCGTTGTACCCTCCGGTGGAGGGGTGAGGGAGCAGTACTTC. Residues: CSVVPSGGGVREQYF.

CDR3 amino acids: CASSQGGDWTEETQYF. Here the CDR3 DNA reads TGCGCCAGCAGCCAAGGGGGTGATTGGACAGAAGAGACCCAGTACTTC. V gene TRBV4-3 combines with J gene TRBJ2-5; possible D gene TRBD1, 6 bases. This CDR3 spans 16 amino acids. The germline CDR1 and CDR2 sequences are LGHNA and YSLEER. V was trimmed by 1 base and J by 3 bases, leaving 15 bases between them.

The chain employs TRBV7-3 and TRBJ2-4; D remains ambiguous. Germline-derived CDR1 and CDR2 are SGHTA and FQGTGA. Trimming shortened V by 3 bases and J by 0 bases, and 21 bases separated the two germline ends. The CDR3 is 19 amino acids. CDR3 nucleotides: TGTGCCAGCAGCTTCTTTGCGGAGCCGAACCCAATAGCCAAAAACATTCAGTACTTC. Translated, it gives CASSFFAEPNPIAKNIQYF.

V gene TRBV28 combines with J gene TRBJ2-1; D is perhaps TRBD2 (6 bases). Germline V lookup: CDR1 MDHEN, CDR2 SYDVKM. The CDR3 loop spans 14 amino acids. V gave up 5 bases and J gave up 4 bases, with 12 bases separating them. Here the CDR3 DNA reads TGTGCCAGCAGTAGTAGCGGCCTTTACAATGAGCAGTTCTTC. The encoded protein is CASSSSGLYNEQFF.

V and J are TRBV4-3 and TRBJ1-1, with D perhaps TRBD1 (5 bases). Trimming stripped 0 bases from V and 6 bases from J, with 14 bases between. The CDR3 covers 15 residues. Looked up from germline, CDR1 is LGHNA and CDR2 is YSLEER. The CDR3 nucleotides read TGCGCCAGCAGCCAAGATCGGCCAGCGGGGGCTGAAGCTTTCTTT. Translated: CASSQDRPAGAEAFF.

The J gene is TRBJ2-2, the V gene TRBV27; a possible D gene is TRBD1 (8 bases). The CDR3 loop spans 15 amino acids. The germline V and J ends were trimmed by 4 bases and 7 bases, with 16 bases remaining between them. Germline loops: CDR1 MNHEY, CDR2 SMNVEV (reference sequence). The CDR3 DNA reads as TGTGCCAGCAGTTCCGGACAGGGAGGGAGCGGGGAGCTGTTTTTT. It translates to CASSSGQGGSGELFF.

The chain carries TRBV2 and TRBJ2-3; TRBD2 matches 9 bases. This CDR3 spans 16 amino acids. The V and J ends lost 8 bases and 0 bases, in that order; junction bases with no gene match: 9. Germline values: CDR1 SNHLY, CDR2 FYNNEI. In DNA form, the CDR3 reads TGTGCCAGCGGAATAAGACTAGCGGCTAGCACAGATACGCAGTATTTT. The encoded protein is CASGIRLAASTDTQYF.

The gene calls are TRBV27 and TRBJ1-1; a weak D match, TRBD1 (6 bases). Germline-derived CDR1 and CDR2 are MNHEY and SMNVEV (reference sequence). This CDR3 has 14 residues. V lost 5 bases to trimming and J lost 6 bases, with 16 bases between them. The CDR3, as DNA: TGTGCCAGCAGTCACAGGGAGGGTTGGGCTGAAGCTTTCTTT. It translates to CASSHREGWAEAFF.

The chain recombines TRBV20-1 with TRBJ2-1, with a possible D match to TRBD2 (6 bases). The CDR3 sequence is 11 residues long. The germline gives CDR1 DFQATT, CDR2 SNEGSKA (reference sequence). V was pared by 6 bases and J by 6 bases, with 9 bases between. The DNA of the CDR3 is TGCAGTGCGCCGGGGGTCAATGAGCAGTTCTTC. Protein product: CSAPGVNEQFF.